This T cell receptor beta chain originates from a study of T cell responses to AZD1222 COVID-19 vaccine. Sequenced by immunoSEQ multiplex PCR; TCRdb stores in-frame clones only, minus some. The sample includes 100,000 to 150,000 clones, roughly 90% of them seen just once. CDR3 size: 14 residues. V was shortened by 6 bases and J by 4 bases, with 18 bases between the two germline ends. Germline V gene lookup returns CDR1 SQVTM and CDR2 ANQGSEA. This material consisted of peripheral blood, taken on day 0 of AZD1222 vaccination. This clonotype was sampled from an adult in good health. This chain uses TRBV29-1 with TRBJ1-1; unclear D gene. The CDR3 is CSVLEGLTGTEAFF. Here the CDR3 DNA reads TGCAGCGTCCTCGAAGGTCTCACGGGCACTGAAGCTTTCTTT.